This is a list of T cell receptor beta chains from one sample in a study of blood T cell repertoires in COVID-19. Only in-frame clones appear in the TCRdb table, and some are missing; sequencing was by immunoSEQ multiplex PCR. In the table there are about 83,000 clones, roughly 76% of which are singletons. The source material was peripheral blood. Receptors originate from a woman of 80 years or more with active or convalescent COVID-19. Both conserved end residues are part of each CDR3. The D gene is left open where the match is weak. Clone size is given for some rows only: seen once, a few or many times, or a class if the clone is expanded.

clone size	D gene	V gene	J gene	CDR3 DNA	CDR3 protein
once	-	TRBV28	TRBJ1-1	TGTGCCAGCATCCAAGGGGGGAACACTGAAGCTTTCTTT	CASIQGGNTEAFF
-	TRBD2	TRBV11-2	TRBJ2-7	TGTGCCAGCAGCTTGGGGACTAGCGGGGGATTCGAGCAGTACTTC	CASSLGTSGGFEQYF
-	-	TRBV6-6	TRBJ1-1	TGTGCCAGCTATGGCAGAGGGAACACTGAAGCTTTCTTT	CASYGRGNTEAFF
-	TRBD2	TRBV3-1/TRBV3-2	TRBJ2-1	TGTGCCAGCAGCACTAGCGGGGGGGCAGGGGATGAGCAGTTCTTC	CASSTSGGAGDEQFF
-	TRBD2	TRBV4-1	TRBJ2-3	TGCGCCAGCAGCCAAGAGGGGGTCGGCCGTAGCGGGGGCCCTCGGATCACAGATACGCAGTATTTT	CASSQEGVGRSGGPRITDTQYF
-	-	TRBV6-6	TRBJ2-1	TGTGCCAGCAGTTACTCGGACTCCAATTACAATGAGCAGTTCTTC	CASSYSDSNYNEQFF
once	TRBD1	TRBV7-2	TRBJ2-5	TGTGCCAGCAGACCGGACAGGGCGACCGCCCAAGAGACCCAGTACTTC	CASRPDRATAQETQYF
-	TRBD1	TRBV5-4	TRBJ1-2	TGTGCCAGCAGCCCTCTGGGACAGACCACCTATGGCTACACCTTC	CASSPLGQTTYGYTF
-	TRBD1	TRBV4-3	TRBJ1-1	TGCGCCAGCAGCCAAGGGACAGGGGGCGCGGGCACTGAAGCTTTCTTT	CASSQGTGGAGTEAFF
once	-	TRBV6-5	TRBJ2-7	TGTGCCAGCAGTTACAGGAGCGGCTACGAGCAGTACTTC	CASSYRSGYEQYF
once	TRBD1	TRBV5-6	TRBJ1-5	TGTGCCAGCAGCTTGTCCCGGGACAGGCTTCTTCAGCCCCAGCATTTT	CASSLSRDRLLQPQHF
-	TRBD2	TRBV5-8	TRBJ2-2	TGTGCCAGCAGGCGGGGGTATGGCACCGGGGAGCTGTTTTTT	CASRRGYGTGELFF
few	-	TRBV4-3	TRBJ2-7	TGCGCCAGCAGCCAAGAGTCGGCGGGAACCTACGAGCAGTACTTC	CASSQESAGTYEQYF
once	-	TRBV27	TRBJ1-1	TGTGCCAGCAGTTTAATAGGAGACGCGAACACTGAAGCTTTCTTT	CASSLIGDANTEAFF
-	TRBD1	TRBV19	TRBJ1-1	TGTGCCAGTAGTATGGGACAGATGAACACTGAAGCTTTCTTT	CASSMGQMNTEAFF
-	TRBD1	TRBV30	TRBJ1-5	TGTGCCTGGGGGACAGGGGGGAGTAGTAGCAATCAGCCCCAGCATTTT	CAWGTGGSSSNQPQHF
-	TRBD1	TRBV24-1	TRBJ2-2	TGTGCCACCAGTGATCCCGGGACAGCGAACACCGGGGAGCTGTTTTTT	CATSDPGTANTGELFF
-	TRBD1	TRBV3-1/TRBV3-2	TRBJ1-1	TGTGCCAGCAGCCCCCGGCCCTTGACAGGGAGGAACACTGAAGCTTTCTTT	CASSPRPLTGRNTEAFF
-	-	TRBV18	TRBJ1-5	TGTGCCAGCTCAATAACTTGGCGCAGGTCCCCCTCAAGCAATCAGCCCCAGCATTTT	CASSITWRRSPSSNQPQHF
-	-	TRBV4-1	TRBJ2-4	TGCGCCAGCAGCCAAGATCCCGACTACAAAAACATTCAGTACTTC	CASSQDPDYKNIQYF
-	-	TRBV18	TRBJ1-2	TGTGCCAGCTCGCCCGAGCAGGGTGTCCGTGGCTACACCTTC	CASSPEQGVRGYTF
-	-	TRBV27	TRBJ1-5	TGTGCCAGCAGACTCCGAGGAGGCAATCAGCCCCAGCATTTT	CASRLRGGNQPQHF
-	-	TRBV5-1	TRBJ2-5	TGCGCCAGCACCCTCTCGGGGGAGAAAGAGACCCAGTACTTC	CASTLSGEKETQYF
-	TRBD1	TRBV10-3	TRBJ1-4	TGTGCCATCAGTGAGGGACAGGGGGCCGAAAAACTGTTTTTT	CAISEGQGAEKLFF
many	TRBD1	TRBV10-3	TRBJ1-2	TGTGCCATCAGTGTCCTGGGACAGGGCGATGACTACACCTTC	CAISVLGQGDDYTF
-	TRBD2	TRBV5-1	TRBJ2-3	TGCGCCAGTTCCGGCGGCGGGGGTACAAATACGCAGTATTTT	CASSGGGGTNTQYF
-	TRBD2	TRBV7-2	TRBJ2-5	TGTGCCAGCAGCTTGAGGACTAGCGGGGAGACCCAGTACTTC	CASSLRTSGETQYF
few	-	TRBV3-1/TRBV3-2	TRBJ1-6	TGTGCCAGCAGCCACGAGCCCCAATCCGCCCTCCACTTT	CASSHEPQSALHF
once	-	TRBV7-2	TRBJ1-2	TGTGCCAGCAGCTTCCAACAGGGATCTGGCTACACCTTC	CASSFQQGSGYTF
-	TRBD1	TRBV9	TRBJ1-1	TGTGCCAGCAGCGTAGGCCCAGGGGGGAACACTGAAGCTTTCTTT	CASSVGPGGNTEAFF
-	-	TRBV10-2	TRBJ2-1	TGCGCCAGCAGTGAGGGACTACCATACAATGAGCAGTTCTTC	CASSEGLPYNEQFF
once	-	TRBV19	TRBJ1-3	TGTGCCAGTAGTCCCTGGGGGCGGCTCTCTGGAAACACCATATATTTT	CASSPWGRLSGNTIYF
-	TRBD2	TRBV7-9	TRBJ2-4	TGTGCCAGCAGCCGTGGGGGGGAAAACATTCAGTACTTC	CASSRGGENIQYF
once	-	TRBV23-1	TRBJ1-2	TGCGCCAGCAGTCCGCGGACAGCCGATAGCTATGGCTACACCTTC	CASSPRTADSYGYTF
-	-	TRBV28	TRBJ2-1	TGTGCCAGCAGTTTTTTTTCGGGAGACGGTGAGCAGTTCTTC	CASSFFSGDGEQFF